This T cell receptor beta chain emerged from a study of blood T cell repertoires in COVID-19. Study details: Samples came from the United States, Italy and Spain, spanning acute and convalescent COVID-19.

The CDR3 runs to 17 residues. Germline V gene sequence: CDR1 GTSNPN, CDR2 SVGIG (reference sequence). Trimming took off 0 bases at V and 3 bases at J, with 18 bases between the two ends. Some clones are missing from TCRdb's copy, which holds only in-frame ones; the method was immunoSEQ multiplex PCR. The sample records about 180,000 clones, 80% to 90% being singletons. The J gene is TRBJ1-3, the V gene TRBV30, with TRBD1 as a possible D gene (5 bases). Sequencing was done on a sample of peripheral blood. This clonotype was sampled from a man aged 45-65 years with active or convalescent COVID-19. The CDR3 region is CAWSVRGRGEFGNTIYF. The CDR3 region has the DNA TGTGCCTGGAGTGTACGGGGGAGGGGAGAGTTTGGAAACACCATATATTTT.